Each of the 18 T cell receptor beta chains below was sequenced from the same sample in a study of cytomegalovirus exposure and HLA in healthy donors. PCR involved 60 Vbeta and 13 Jbeta primers. Libraries were prepared by immunoSEQ multiplex PCR; TCRdb keeps only in-frame clonotypes and omits some of them. The table lists 170,000 or so clones. Sequenced: PBMCs. The source of these receptors is a man aged 30-40 years in good health and CMV-seronegative.

The chain couples TRBV4-3 to TRBJ2-2; TRBD1 matches 7 bases. Germline CDR1 LGHNA, CDR2 YSLEER. V dropped 0 bases and J dropped 3; count of bases not matched to a gene: 4. This CDR3 region has 16 residues. CDR3 DNA: TGCGCCAGCAGCCAAGATAAGGGGGCGGACACCGGGGAGCTGTTTTTT. Its protein product is CASSQDKGADTGELFF.

The chain links TRBV11-2 to TRBJ1-3; the match to TRBD1 covers 8 bases. Per the germline V gene, CDR1 is SGHAT and CDR2 is FQNNGV. This CDR3 region has 16 residues. With 5 bases clipped from V and 2 bases from J, the junction kept 8 bases outside the gene matches. CDR3 in amino acids: CASSETKQGAGNTIYF. The CDR3 region has the DNA TGTGCCAGCAGCGAAACAAAACAGGGGGCTGGAAACACCATATATTTT.

The CDR3 region has the DNA TGTGCCATCAGTGATGTAGGGGGCGGGGAGACCCAGTACTTC. The encoded protein is CAISDVGGGETQYF. The genes are TRBV10-3 and TRBJ2-5; 7 bases line up with TRBD1. CDR1 and CDR2 from the germline V gene are ENHRY and SYGVKD. The CDR3 is 14 amino acids. After removal of 3 bases from V and 5 bases from J, the junction contained 6 bases not matched to a gene.

The chain combines TRBV25-1 with TRBJ2-7; TRBD2 matches 11 bases. In germline, CDR1 is MGHDK, CDR2 SYGVNS. This CDR3 contains 13 residues. J lost 4 bases, V lost 7 bases, and 3 bases had no gene match. DNA of the CDR3: TGTGCCAGCATGCGGACTAGCGGGTACGAGCAGTACTTC. This encodes CASMRTSGYEQYF.

The chain joins TRBV25-1 to TRBJ2-7, with a weak D call TRBD2 (6 bases). From germline, CDR1 is MGHDK and CDR2 SYGVNS. This CDR3 has 12 residues. V was shortened by 6 bases and J by 5 bases, with 11 bases between the two germline ends. CDR3 in amino acids: CASSPGLNEQYF. The CDR3, as DNA: TGTGCCAGCAGCCCGGGACTTAACGAGCAGTACTTC.

The J gene is TRBJ1-2, the V gene TRBV28, with 8 bases that match TRBD1. The ends lost 4 bases at V and 0 bases at J; junction bases unmatched: 7. This CDR3 has 16 amino acids. CDR1 MDHEN and CDR2 SYDVKM come from the germline V gene. The CDR3 loop reads CASSSSGQGPNYGYTF. DNA for the CDR3: TGTGCCAGCAGTTCCTCCGGACAGGGCCCTAACTATGGCTACACCTTC.

The chain joins TRBV7-2 to TRBJ2-6; no definite D call. Germline V gives CDR1 SGHTA, CDR2 FQGNSA. V was trimmed by 5 bases and J by 1 base, leaving 6 bases between them. The CDR3 is 14 residues long. The CDR3 spells CASSVLSGANVLTF. In DNA form, the CDR3 reads TGTGCCAGCAGCGTACTATCTGGGGCCAACGTCCTGACTTTC. The variable domain in full, with the rest retrieved from reference TRBV7-2 and TRBJ2-6, is GAGVSQSPSNKVTEKGKDVELRCDPISGHTALYWYRQSLGQGLEFLIYFQGNSAPDKSGLPSDRFSAERTGGSVSTLTIQRTQQEDSAVYLCASSVLSGANVLTFGAGSRLTVL.

V usage is TRBV12-5 and J usage is TRBJ2-5; perhaps TRBD1 as D (6 bases). V was clipped by 7 bases and J by 3 bases, with 12 bases between them. This CDR3 spans 13 amino acids. The V gene's germline CDR1 is LGHNT and CDR2 FRNRAP. The CDR3 nucleotides read TGTGCTAGTGATGGCAGGGGAAAAGAGACCCAGTACTTC. Translating gives CASDGRGKETQYF. The full variable domain, completed using reference TRBV12-5 and TRBJ2-5, is DARVTQTPRHKVTEMGQEVTMRCQPILGHNTVFWYRQTMMQGLELLAYFRNRAPLDDSGMPKDRFSAEMPDATLATLKIQPSEPRDSAVYFCASDGRGKETQYFGPGTRLLVL.

The chain uses TRBV7-9 and TRBJ1-2; 9 nucleotides align to TRBD1. This CDR3 region has 14 residues. V lost 5 bases, J lost 6 bases, and 7 bases stayed unmatched. The germline V gene has CDR1 SEHNR and CDR2 FQNEAQ (reference sequence). The DNA of the CDR3 is TGTGCCAGCAGCGGGCGGACAGGGGTTCATGGCTACACCTTC. Amino acid sequence: CASSGRTGVHGYTF.

The rearrangement links TRBV4-3 to TRBJ2-7; 8 nucleotides agree with TRBD1. CDR1 is LGHNA and CDR2 is YSLEER in the germline V gene. The CDR3 extends over 17 amino acids. J was trimmed by 7 bases and V by 4 bases; bases with no gene match: 18. CDR3 coding DNA: TGCGCCAGCAGCCCCGAGCGACAGGGGAGTACCTTGAATGAGCAGTACTTC. Translation: CASSPERQGSTLNEQYF.

The CDR3 region has the DNA TGTGCCAGCTCACCAAACTCGGGGGTCTCCTACGAGCAGTACTTC. Translating it yields CASSPNSGVSYEQYF. The chain couples TRBV18 to TRBJ2-7, with a weak D call TRBD2 (6 bases). The CDR3 is made up of 15 amino acids. The germline gives CDR1 KGHSH, CDR2 LQKENI. Trimming left V 2 bases short and J 0 bases short, with 11 bases between. Based on the CDR3 plus reference TRBV18 and TRBJ2-7, the full variable domain is NAGVMQNPRHLVRRRGQEARLRCSPMKGHSHVYWYRQLPEEGLKFMVYLQKENIIDESGMPKERFSAEFPKEGPSILRIQQVVRGDSAAYFCASSPNSGVSYEQYFGPGTRLTVT.

The V gene is TRBV5-4, the J gene TRBJ2-3; no reliable D call. CDR1 is SGHNT and CDR2 is YYREEE in the germline V gene (reference sequence). V was trimmed by 3 bases and J by 2 bases, leaving 13 bases between them. This CDR3 region has 15 residues. The CDR3 DNA sequence: TGTGCCAGCAGCTCATTCCAACTCAACACAGATACGCAGTATTTT. Encoded protein: CASSSFQLNTDTQYF. The complete variable domain, with remaining parts taken from reference TRBV5-4 and TRBJ2-3, reads ETGVTQSPTHLIKTRGQQVTLRCSSQSGHNTVSWYQQALGQGPQFIFQYYREEENGRGNFPPRFSGLQFPNYSSELNVNALELDDSALYLCASSSFQLNTDTQYFGPGTRLTVL.

The chain joins TRBV6-6 to TRBJ1-5; 7 nucleotides align to TRBD1. Per the germline V gene, CDR1 is MNHNY and CDR2 is SVGAGI (reference sequence). The V segment lost 5 bases and the J segment 5 bases; nucleotides outside the gene matches: 6. The CDR3 is 14 residues long. CDR3 nucleotides: TGTGCCAGCAGTGACGACAGGGAGCATCAGCCCCAGCATTTT. Translating it yields CASSDDREHQPQHF.

This chain uses TRBV12-5 with TRBJ2-1, with 11 bases lining up with TRBD2. V shed 1 base, J shed 9 bases, and the junction held 8 bases outside the gene matches. The CDR3 has 16 residues. Germline assignment: CDR1 LGHNT and CDR2 FRNRAP. The CDR3 nucleotides are TGTGCTAGTGGTTTGGGCCTAGCGGGAGGATTTGGTGAGCAGTTCTTC. As protein: CASGLGLAGGFGEQFF.

This sequence joins TRBV21-1 and TRBJ1-5; the table names TRBD1, a call not compared with the DNA. TRBV21-1 is annotated as a pseudogene. CDR3 length: 16 amino acids. CDR3 sequence: CASSKGIWGGTEPQHF. The CDR3, as DNA: TGTGCCAGCAGCAAAGGGATATGGGGCGGAACCGAGCCCCAGCATTTT.

Worth noting for this clone: In the same sample, other DNA sequences code for this CDR3. The gene calls are TRBV28 and TRBJ2-1; 7 bases align to TRBD2. With V trimmed by 6 bases and J by 9 bases, 14 bases remained unmatched. CDR3 length equals 15 residues. CDR1 MDHEN and CDR2 SYDVKM come from the germline V gene. CDR3 region: CASSKEVAGELEQFF. The CDR3 DNA sequence: TGTGCCAGCAGCAAAGAGGTAGCGGGCGAGCTTGAGCAGTTCTTC.

This chain links TRBV18 with TRBJ2-2; no reliable D call. The germline CDR1 and CDR2 sequences are KGHSH and LQKENI. The CDR3 has 17 amino acids. Trimming stripped 6 bases from V and 3 bases from J, with 20 bases between. The CDR3 here is CASSQTSHHGDTGELFF. The CDR3 DNA sequence: TGTGCCAGCTCTCAGACCAGCCACCACGGAGACACCGGGGAGCTGTTTTTT.

V is TRBV6-4 and J is TRBJ1-1; D gene uncertain. CDR1 is MRHNA and CDR2 is SNTAGT in the germline V gene. This CDR3 is 17 amino acids long. V lost 0 bases and J lost 10, with 24 bases in between. The CDR3 DNA sequence: TGTGCCAGCAGTGACTCGAAGGTCCGTGCCGGTCGGGGTGGAGCTTTCTTT. It yields the protein CASSDSKVRAGRGGAFF.